Shown below are 21 T cell receptor beta chains from a single sample sequenced in a study of OX40 agonist ivuxolimab in advanced cancers. Library creation used the immunoSEQ multiplex PCR assay. Entries here come from immuneACCESS through TCRdb and include only in-frame sequences with V and J called. Some clones fail to appear in such tables; in the studies checked, an unresolved V gene covers under half of the shortfall, and the cause of the remainder is unknown. Recorded for this sample are tens of thousands of clones; about 90% of them occurred a single time. The ten top clones hold roughly 13% of the sample. Sequenced material: CD4+ or CD8+ T cells sorted from blood, taken in a trial of the OX40 agonist ivuxolimab. The receptors stem from an adult with an advanced solid tumor such as melanoma, head and neck, liver or kidney cancer.

The genes are TRBV5-1 and TRBJ2-2; D is unclear. The CDR3 has 13 residues. From germline, CDR1 is SGHRS and CDR2 YFSETQ. The V end was cut by 5 bases, the J end by 1 base, with 6 bases between. The CDR3, as DNA: TGCGCCAGCAGTCCCGGGAACACCGGGGAGCTGTTTTTT. This codes for CASSPGNTGELFF.

The chain carries TRBV18 and TRBJ2-7, with TRBD1 matching 8 bases. The CDR3 has 14 residues. Germline CDR1 reads KGHSH; CDR2 reads LQKENI. The J segment lost 6 bases and the V segment lost 3 bases, leaving 7 bases of the junction unmatched. The CDR3 sequence: CASSPSRQGSEQYF. CDR3 nucleotides: TGTGCCAGCTCACCGTCGAGACAGGGGTCCGAGCAGTACTTC.

The genes are TRBV4-2 and TRBJ2-6, with D possibly being TRBD2 (5 bases). V was trimmed by 1 base and J by 0 bases, leaving 7 bases between them. The CDR3 loop spans 16 amino acids. CDR1 is LGHNA, CDR2 YNFKEQ, per germline. This chain's CDR3 is CASSQGLNSGANVLTF. CDR3 nucleotides: TGTGCCAGCAGCCAAGGACTAAACTCTGGGGCCAACGTCCTGACTTTC.

This chain joins TRBV5-1 and TRBJ2-1; D gene ambiguous. The germline CDR1 and CDR2 sequences are SGHRS and YFSETQ. The CDR3 runs 16 residues. Trimming cost V 3 bases and J 0 bases, with 13 bases left between them. CDR3 in amino acids: CASSSQAGNSYNEQFF. CDR3 DNA sequence: TGCGCCAGCAGCTCCCAGGCAGGCAACTCCTACAATGAGCAGTTCTTC. Full variable domain (outside the CDR3, taken from reference TRBV5-1 and TRBJ2-1): KAGVTQTPRYLIKTRGQQVTLSCSPISGHRSVSWYQQTPGQGLQFLFEYFSETQRNKGNFPGRFSGRQFSNSRSEMNVSTLELGDSALYLCASSSQAGNSYNEQFFGPGTRLTVL.

The chain joins TRBV4-2 to TRBJ2-2; 9 nucleotides agree with TRBD2. Trimming removed 0 bases from V and 4 bases from J; junction bases left unmatched: 0. CDR3 length: 15 residues. Germline CDR1 LGHNA, CDR2 YNFKEQ. The CDR3 DNA sequence: TGTGCCAGCAGCCAAGAACTAGCGGGCACCGGGGAGCTGTTTTTT. It codes for CASSQELAGTGELFF.

This chain joins TRBV28 and TRBJ2-3; 8 nucleotides match TRBD2. With 6 bases clipped from V and 6 bases from J, the junction kept 11 bases outside the gene matches. Per the germline V gene, CDR1 is MDHEN and CDR2 is SYDVKM. The CDR3 has 15 amino acids. In DNA, the CDR3 is TGTGCCAGCAGCTCACTAGCGGTAACGATTGATACGCAGTATTTT. Translation: CASSSLAVTIDTQYF.

The V and J genes are TRBV14 and TRBJ2-7; D remains ambiguous. CDR3 length: 17 amino acids. With 0 bases removed from V and 6 bases from J, the gap between germline ends came to 21 bases. CDR1 SGHDN and CDR2 FVKESK come from the germline V gene. The CDR3 here is CASSQEWRSELYGEQYF. The CDR3 DNA reads TGTGCCAGCAGCCAAGAGTGGCGCAGCGAACTTTATGGCGAGCAGTACTTC. Variable domain in full (rest from reference TRBV14 and TRBJ2-7): EAGVTQFPSHSVIEKGQTVTLRCDPISGHDNLYWYRRVMGKEIKFLLHFVKESKQDESGMPNNRFLAERTGGTYSTLKVQPAELEDSGVYFCASSQEWRSELYGEQYFGPGTRLTVT.

J is TRBJ2-7 and V is TRBV27; D is uncertain. Trimming removed 1 base from V and 5 bases from J, with 12 bases in between. Germline assignment: CDR1 MNHEY and CDR2 SMNVEV (reference sequence). CDR3 size: 14 residues. CDR3 sequence (DNA): TGTGCCAGCAGTTTATTCGGCCGCCGTCACGAGCAGTACTTC. Translated, it gives CASSLFGRRHEQYF.

This clone was seen a handful of times. This chain links TRBV19 with TRBJ1-5; TRBD1 matches at 9 bases. This CDR3 spans 17 amino acids. Losses at the gene ends were 4 bases for V and 5 bases for J; bases not matched to a gene: 12. CDR1 is LNHDA and CDR2 is SQIVND in the germline V gene (reference sequence). The CDR3 protein is CASSTRGGWTGDQPQHF. The CDR3 nucleotides are TGTGCCAGTAGTACACGAGGGGGTTGGACAGGGGATCAGCCCCAGCATTTT.

This chain joins TRBV25-1 and TRBJ2-3; D unclear. The CDR3 is 13 residues long. V was pared by 0 bases and J by 4 bases, with 5 bases between. The germline gives CDR1 MGHDK, CDR2 SYGVNS. The CDR3, as DNA: TGTGCCAGCAGTGAATATGGCCCAGATACGCAGTATTTT. Protein: CASSEYGPDTQYF. Supplemented by reference TRBV25-1 and TRBJ2-3, the full variable domain reads EADIYQTPRYLVIGTGKKITLECSQTMGHDKMYWYQQDPGMELHLIHYSYGVNSTEKGDLSSESTVSRIRTEHFPLTLESARPSHTSQYLCASSEYGPDTQYFGPGTRLTVL.

The CDR3 DNA reads as TGCAGCGTTGAAAGGACATTATACAATGAGCAGTTCTTC. As protein: CSVERTLYNEQFF. V gene TRBV29-1 combines with J gene TRBJ2-1, with a weak D call TRBD1 (5 bases). Germline V lookup: CDR1 SQVTM, CDR2 ANQGSEA. The CDR3 loop spans 13 amino acids. V lost 2 bases and J 4 bases, leaving 9 bases between the germline ends.

The chain employs TRBV28 and TRBJ2-7; D possibly matches TRBD1 or TRBD2 (5 bases each). The V and J ends lost 6 bases and 7 bases respectively, with 13 bases between them. The length of the CDR3 is 12 residues. Per the germline V gene, CDR1 is MDHEN and CDR2 is SYDVKM. The CDR3 DNA is TGTGCCAGCAGCGACAGCTGGAGGGAGCAGTACTTC. Protein product: CASSDSWREQYF.

The rearrangement uses TRBV4-1 and TRBJ2-1; 10 bases fit TRBD2. The CDR3 runs 16 residues. V shed 2 bases and J 0 bases; nucleotides not matched to a gene: 1. Germline assignment: CDR1 MGHRA and CDR2 YSYEKL. CDR3: CASSQSSGSSYNEQFF. The CDR3 DNA sequence: TGCGCCAGCAGCCAATCTAGCGGGAGCTCCTACAATGAGCAGTTCTTC.

The chain has TRBV18 and TRBJ1-3; maybe TRBD1 (6 bases). The germline CDR1 and CDR2 sequences are KGHSH and LQKENI. The V end lost 4 bases, the J end lost 0 bases, and 13 bases lay between the germline ends. CDR3 length: 16 residues. The CDR3 region has the DNA TGTGCCAGCTCACAGGGGGGATCTCTCTCTGGAAACACCATATATTTT. This sequence encodes CASSQGGSLSGNTIYF.

This chain links TRBV28 with TRBJ1-3; perhaps TRBD1 as D (5 bases). The CDR3 is 14 amino acids. Trimming pared 4 bases from V and 4 bases from J, leaving 11 bases between. CDR1 MDHEN and CDR2 SYDVKM come from the germline V gene. CDR3 protein: CASSSGGSGNTIYF. CDR3 bases: TGTGCCAGCAGTTCCGGGGGTAGCGGAAACACCATATATTTT.

The chain has TRBV18 and TRBJ1-1; D gene unclear. V dropped 0 bases and J dropped 5 bases, with 13 bases sitting between them. CDR1 and CDR2 (germline): KGHSH, LQKENI. The CDR3 contains 15 residues. CDR3 coding DNA: TGTGCCAGCTCACCACCTAGCGGGTTGGGGACTGAAGCTTTCTTT. Protein product: CASSPPSGLGTEAFF.

The chain is built from TRBV2 and TRBJ1-2; unclear D gene. Germline CDR1 SNHLY, CDR2 FYNNEI. This CDR3 is 13 amino acids long. Trimming took off 8 bases at V and 2 bases at J, with 12 bases between the two ends. The CDR3 reads CASLKARNYGYTF. DNA of the CDR3: TGTGCCAGCCTTAAGGCTCGAAACTATGGCTACACCTTC.

The table lists this clone with a count of one. This chain uses TRBV5-1 with TRBJ1-1, with TRBD1 as a possible D gene (6 bases). V was shortened by 3 bases and J by 3 bases, with 18 bases between the two germline ends. This CDR3 region has 16 residues. Germline CDR1 and CDR2: SGHRS and YFSETQ. CDR3 DNA: TGCGCCAGCAGCTACCTTGGAGGGGGGTACGACACTGAAGCTTTCTTT. This gives the protein CASSYLGGGYDTEAFF.

The V gene is TRBV19, the J gene TRBJ2-5; D ambiguous. V lost 5 bases to trimming and J lost 4 bases, with 17 bases between them. The CDR3 extends over 15 amino acids. The germline V gene has CDR1 LNHDA and CDR2 SQIVND (reference sequence). In DNA, the CDR3 is TGTGCCAGTAGTTCCCTCGTGGCAGCAAGAGAGACCCAGTACTTC. Translation gives CASSSLVAARETQYF.

The gene calls are TRBV28 and TRBJ2-6, with TRBD1 matching 11 bases. The germline V gene encodes CDR1 MDHEN and CDR2 SYDVKM. Trimming at V came to 6 bases and at J to 0 bases, leaving 16 bases not matched to a gene. The CDR3 length is 21 residues. The CDR3 DNA is TGTGCCAGCAGATTCCTCGGGACAGGGGGAATCCCTAGCTCTGGGGCCAACGTCCTGACTTTC. It encodes CASRFLGTGGIPSSGANVLTF.

The chain combines TRBV18 with TRBJ2-5; D uncertain. This CDR3 has 17 residues. CDR1 KGHSH and CDR2 LQKENI come from the germline V gene. V shed 3 bases and J shed 5 bases, with 22 bases lying between them. CDR3 in amino acids: CASSPLALALGSETQYF. CDR3 in DNA: TGTGCCAGCTCACCCCTGGCTTTGGCTCTGGGGTCGGAGACCCAGTACTTC.